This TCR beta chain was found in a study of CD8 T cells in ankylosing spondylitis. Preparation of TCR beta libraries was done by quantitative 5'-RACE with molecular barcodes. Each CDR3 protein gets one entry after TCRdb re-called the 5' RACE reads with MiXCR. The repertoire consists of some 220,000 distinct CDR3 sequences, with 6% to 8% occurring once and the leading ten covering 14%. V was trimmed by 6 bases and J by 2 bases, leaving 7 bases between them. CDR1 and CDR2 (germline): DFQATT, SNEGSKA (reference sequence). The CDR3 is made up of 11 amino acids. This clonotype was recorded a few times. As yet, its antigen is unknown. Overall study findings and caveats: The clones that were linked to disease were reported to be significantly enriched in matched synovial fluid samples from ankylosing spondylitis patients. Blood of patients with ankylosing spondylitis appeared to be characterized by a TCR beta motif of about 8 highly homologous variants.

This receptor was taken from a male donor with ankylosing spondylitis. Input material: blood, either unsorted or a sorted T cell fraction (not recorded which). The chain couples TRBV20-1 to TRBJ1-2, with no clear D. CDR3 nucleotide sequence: TGCAGTGCCCCACGAAACTATGGCTACACCTTC. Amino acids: CSAPRNYGYTF.